This paragraph covers one T cell receptor beta chain sequence. A few counts support this clone. Its target antigen remains unknown. No qualities accompany the bases; no much larger clone lies one base away. The sample carries other DNA sequences with the same CDR3. Receptors were amplified or captured by the immunoSEQ multiplex PCR assay. Qiagen DNeasy or QIAamp micro DNA kits were used to isolate DNA, and the Adaptive Biotechnology human TCRB sequencing kit was used to sequence TCRB. Sequencing of TCRB libraries was performed on an Illumina MiSeq. As for the original processing: TCRB sequence data were analyzed with the kit provider's software, and tumor enrichment of clonotype templates was tested with Fisher's exact test. This immuneACCESS table, as held by TCRdb, lists in-frame sequences with V and J called but not all clones. Of the missing ones, under half trace to an unresolved V gene in checked studies; the others have no known cause. The V and J calls and clone size were taken over from that table, and D and trimming were inferred from the DNA. The sample table lists some 10,000 clones, over 65% of them with a count of one. Just over 15% of the sample is in the top ten clones.

This entry belongs to a study of CD4 T cells in lung cancer (dated by TCRdb to about 2019). Study-wide context: The study screened blood T cells of NSCLC patients for responses to candidate mutation-encoded neoepitopes and isolated neoantigen-specific CD4+ T-cell clones and TCRs. Before blood donation, treatments including platinum chemotherapy had been received by the patients, and nivolumab or pembrolizumab had been received by some of the patients. Tumor and non-adjacent lung tissue were obtained from a handful of patients undergoing curative-intent resections for stage I-III non-small cell lung cancer. The resected patients had lung adenocarcinoma or squamous cell carcinoma, were aged 60 to 69 at blood donation, and mostly were former smokers. The frequency of neoantigen-specific clonotypes in tumor resections, non-adjacent lung and cultured T-cell products was followed using TCRB deep sequencing. Overall study results and their limits: Some blood-derived responses might be explained by in vitro priming of naive T cells or cross-reactivity rather than by memory responses to the cancer.

From the same resection, non-adjacent lung tissue was collected as far as possible from the malignant lesion, at a distance of at least 3 cm. V and J are trimmed by 7 bases and 5 bases, and the gene matches miss 1 base of the junction. For CDR1 and CDR2, the germline V gene lists MNHEY and SVGAGI. From the cysteine through the phenylalanine, the CDR3 covers 11 amino acids. The sequence is cut down to CDR3 DNA, 33 bases in frame from base 1. This sequence uses TRBV6-5 and TRBJ1-1, and 7 bases in between align with TRBD1. Sequencing was carried out using normal lung tissue taken away from the tumor. The TCR originated in a man between 60 and 70 years old with non-small cell lung cancer. The DNA sequence reads TGTGCCAGCACACAGGGGACTGAAGCTTTCTTT. It encodes CASTQGTEAFF.